Listed below are T cell receptor beta chains from one sample, sequenced in a study of cytomegalovirus exposure and HLA in healthy donors. Generated by immunoSEQ multiplex PCR, the TCRdb table keeps only in-frame clones and is missing some. The sample consists of about 200,000 clones, approximately 78% of them appearing once. The material sequenced was PBMCs. The receptors here all came from a woman aged 45-60 years in good health and CMV-seropositive. Each CDR3 is given with its conserved first and last residue. D genes are given only for firm matches. Not all rows give a size; the values are once, few, many and, for expanded clones, a class.

V	size	J	D	DNA	CDR3
TRBV19	-	TRBJ2-7	-	TGTGCCAGTAGTATGAGCCGGAGCTCCTACGAGCAGTACTTC	CASSMSRSSYEQYF
TRBV19	-	TRBJ2-1	TRBD2	TGTGCCAGTAGTATTTGGTCACCTAGCGGTTTTTATTACAATGAGCAGTTCTTC	CASSIWSPSGFYYNEQFF
TRBV30	-	TRBJ2-7	TRBD2	TGTGCCTGGACGGGTAGCGGGAGGGTCTCCTACGAGCAGTACTTC	CAWTGSGRVSYEQYF
TRBV27	-	TRBJ1-3	-	TGTGCCACCCGGGGCTCTGGAAACACCATATATTTT	CATRGSGNTIYF
TRBV6-1	-	TRBJ1-2	TRBD1	TGTGCCAGCACCCGACAGGGTCCTAACTATGGCTACACCTTC	CASTRQGPNYGYTF
TRBV11-2	-	TRBJ2-1	-	TGTGCCAGCAGCTTAGGGGTGGGGGGGCTCGATGAGCAGTTCTTC	CASSLGVGGLDEQFF
TRBV28	-	TRBJ1-1	TRBD1	TGTGCCAGCAGTCCTACAGGGGGCACTGAAGCTTTCTTT	CASSPTGGTEAFF
TRBV29-1	-	TRBJ2-7	-	TGCAGCGTTGGCCTTTACAGGGATTGCCCCTACGAGCAGTACTTC	CSVGLYRDCPYEQYF
TRBV7-7	-	TRBJ2-2	-	TGTGCTAGCGGAGCGAACACCGGGGAGCTGTTTTTT	CASGANTGELFF
TRBV27	once	TRBJ2-1	-	TGTGCCAGCAGTTGGCGGGGAAAGTCCTACAATGAGCAGTTCTTC	CASSWRGKSYNEQFF
TRBV30	-	TRBJ2-1	-	TGTGCCTGGAGTTCTGGACTGTACAATGAGCAGTTCTTC	CAWSSGLYNEQFF
TRBV6-5	-	TRBJ1-4	TRBD1	TGTGCCAGCAGAGGGGGACAGGGGGCTGAAAAACTGTTTTTT	CASRGGQGAEKLFF
TRBV5-1	-	TRBJ2-7	TRBD2	TGCGCCAGCAGCTTGGGGGGGGGACCCGAGCAGTACTTC	CASSLGGGPEQYF
TRBV5-1	-	TRBJ2-7	TRBD2	TGCGCCAGCAGCTTGGGGACTAGCGGATACGAGCAGTACTTC	CASSLGTSGYEQYF
TRBV2	once	TRBJ1-1	-	TGTGCCAGCAGTGAATCGGGATTCGCTGAAGCTTTCTTT	CASSESGFAEAFF
TRBV5-5	-	TRBJ1-3	-	TGTGCCAGCAGCCTGTGGGGGGACTCTGGAAACACCATATATTTT	CASSLWGDSGNTIYF
TRBV7-2	-	TRBJ2-5	-	TGTGCCAGCAGCCCTCTGGGCCCCCCGTACCAAGAGACCCAGTACTTC	CASSPLGPPYQETQYF
TRBV18	-	TRBJ2-7	-	TGTGCCAGCTCACCACCACAGGGAGCCTACGAGCAGTACTTC	CASSPPQGAYEQYF
TRBV25-1	few	TRBJ2-7	-	TGTGCCAGCAGTGAATCCCTGGCCACTCCGGCGGAGGAGCAGTACTTC	CASSESLATPAEEQYF
TRBV4-1	few	TRBJ2-1	TRBD2	TGCGCCAGCAGCCAAGGACTAGCGGGAGGGGTCTTCAATGAGCAGTTCTTC	CASSQGLAGGVFNEQFF
TRBV5-1	-	TRBJ2-5	-	TGCGCCAGCAGTTTTCGTCAGGCGATGGAGACCCAGTACTTC	CASSFRQAMETQYF
TRBV5-1	-	TRBJ2-7	TRBD2	TGCGCCAGCAGCTTGGCGACTAGCGGTGCCTACGAGCAGTACTTC	CASSLATSGAYEQYF
TRBV6-1	-	TRBJ2-1	-	TGTGCCAGCAGTGCGACAGGTAATGAGCAGTTCTTC	CASSATGNEQFF
TRBV7-9	-	TRBJ1-2	TRBD1	TGTGCCAGCAGCTTTGGAAGAAGGGGGCTATCTGGCTACACCTTC	CASSFGRRGLSGYTF
TRBV30	-	TRBJ2-5	-	TGTGCCTGGAGTAGGCGGGAGACCCAGTACTTC	CAWSRRETQYF
TRBV4-1	-	TRBJ1-6	-	TGCGCCAGCAGCCTAACAGTATCTAATAATTCACCCCTCCACTTT	CASSLTVSNNSPLHF
TRBV28	-	TRBJ2-7	TRBD2	TGTGCCAGCAGACTAGCGGTATACTACGAGCAGTACTTC	CASRLAVYYEQYF
TRBV19	-	TRBJ2-5	TRBD2	TGTGTCAGTAGTACTAGCGGCGAAGAGACCCAGTACTTC	CVSSTSGEETQYF
TRBV28	-	TRBJ1-6	-	TGTGCCAGCAGCCAGGGAAATAATTCACCCCTCCACTTT	CASSQGNNSPLHF
TRBV7-7	-	TRBJ2-3	TRBD1	TGTGCTAGCAGCCGGGGACAGGACGTAGATACGCAGTATTTT	CASSRGQDVDTQYF
TRBV29-1	-	TRBJ1-2	-	TGCAGCGTCGGGGGAGAGGGTGGCTACACCTTC	CSVGGEGGYTF
TRBV6-1	-	TRBJ2-7	-	TGTGCCAGCAGTTGGGGCCCCCTCTCCTACGAGCAGTACTTC	CASSWGPLSYEQYF
TRBV4-2	-	TRBJ2-1	TRBD2	TGTGCCAGCAGCCAAGAGGGGTACGAGCGGGGGAACAATGAGCAGTTCTTC	CASSQEGYERGNNEQFF
TRBV25-1	once	TRBJ2-7	-	TGTGCCAGCAGTAGGGGGGGATTCGGGACAGGTGGGGGAGAGCAGTACTTC	CASSRGGFGTGGGEQYF
TRBV5-1	-	TRBJ1-1	-	TGCGCCAGCAGCTTGTCGACCGGGGACACTGAAGCTTTCTTT	CASSLSTGDTEAFF
TRBV11-3	-	TRBJ2-4	TRBD1	TGTGCCAGCAGCTTAAGATGGGACAGTAAAAACAGTCAGTACTTC	CASSLRWDSKNSQYF
TRBV28	-	TRBJ2-3	TRBD2	TGTGCCAGCGGCCCGACTAGCGGGGCTACAGATACGCAGTATTTT	CASGPTSGATDTQYF
TRBV2	-	TRBJ2-5	TRBD2	TGTGCCAGCAGAGCGGGACTAGCGGGCACGACCCAGTACTTC	CASRAGLAGTTQYF
TRBV28	-	TRBJ1-5	-	TGTGCCAGCAGACCAGGGAGCAATCAGCCCCAGCATTTT	CASRPGSNQPQHF
TRBV18	-	TRBJ1-2	-	TGTGCCAGCTCACCACCGACAGGCTATGGCTACACCTTC	CASSPPTGYGYTF
TRBV28	-	TRBJ2-2	-	TGTGCCAGCAGCTCCAGCCCAGGGTACACCGGGGAGCTGTTTTTT	CASSSSPGYTGELFF